The source of this TCR beta chain is a study of PD-1 blockade in mismatch repair-deficient tumors. Study information: Patients had over ten mismatch repair-deficient cancer types and were previously treated and progressing.

All patients were mismatch repair deficient, assessed by either PCR or immunohistochemistry. Three pembrolizumab responders had their TCRs sequenced. Details on this clone: What it binds is not known.

Study results and caveats: After pembrolizumab, tumor-resident clones rose rapidly, then generally contracted before radiologic responses.

Clones were read by immunoSEQ multiplex PCR, and TCRdb kept only the in-frame ones, dropping some. The sample includes under 50,000 clones, approximately 80% of them seen just once. The sample was PBMCs, taken before pembrolizumab treatment. The sequence derives from an adult with mismatch repair-deficient cancer.

CDR3 loop: CASSHRDRRSYNEQFF. CDR3 sequence (DNA): TGCGCCAGCAGCCACAGGGACAGGCGCTCCTACAATGAGCAGTTCTTC. J is TRBJ2-1 and V is TRBV4-1, with 8 bases identical to TRBD1. V lost 3 bases, J lost 0 bases, and 4 bases stayed unmatched. The CDR3 totals 16 residues. CDR1 and CDR2 (germline): MGHRA, YSYEKL.